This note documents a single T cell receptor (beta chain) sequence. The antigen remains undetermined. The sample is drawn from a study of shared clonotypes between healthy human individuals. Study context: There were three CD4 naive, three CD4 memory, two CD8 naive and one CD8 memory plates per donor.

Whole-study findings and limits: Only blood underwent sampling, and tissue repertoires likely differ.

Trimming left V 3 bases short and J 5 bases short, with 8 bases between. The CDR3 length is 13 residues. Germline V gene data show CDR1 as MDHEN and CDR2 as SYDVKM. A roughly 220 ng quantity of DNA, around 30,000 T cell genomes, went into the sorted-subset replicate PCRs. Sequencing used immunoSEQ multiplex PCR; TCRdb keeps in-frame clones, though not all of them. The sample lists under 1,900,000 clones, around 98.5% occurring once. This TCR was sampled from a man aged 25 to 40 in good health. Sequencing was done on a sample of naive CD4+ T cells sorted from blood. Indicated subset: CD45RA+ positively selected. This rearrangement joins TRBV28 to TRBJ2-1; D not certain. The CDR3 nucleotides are TGTGCCAGCAGTTTTGGGCTAAACAATGAGCAGTTCTTC. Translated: CASSFGLNNEQFF.